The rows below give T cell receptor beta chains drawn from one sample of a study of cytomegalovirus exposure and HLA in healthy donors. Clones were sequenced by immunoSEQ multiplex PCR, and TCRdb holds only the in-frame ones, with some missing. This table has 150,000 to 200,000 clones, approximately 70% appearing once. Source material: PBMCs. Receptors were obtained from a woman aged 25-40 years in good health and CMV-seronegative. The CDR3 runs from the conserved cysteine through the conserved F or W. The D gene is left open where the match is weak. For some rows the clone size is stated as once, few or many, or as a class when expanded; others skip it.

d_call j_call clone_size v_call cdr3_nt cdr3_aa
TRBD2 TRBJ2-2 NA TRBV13 TGTGCCAGCAGCCGGCGGGGGCGGGAGGGCCGGCGCACCGGGGAGCTGTTTTTT CASSRRGREGRRTGELFF
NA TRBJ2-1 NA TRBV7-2 TGTGCCAGCAGCGTAAGACTAGTTGAGCAGTTCTTC CASSVRLVEQFF
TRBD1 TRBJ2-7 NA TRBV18 TGTGCCAGCTCACCGGAGTCGGGGACAGGGCCGAGGGCCGAGCAGTACTTC CASSPESGTGPRAEQYF
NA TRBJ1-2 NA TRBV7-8 TGTGCCAGCAGCTCCCGGAGCGGGGGCCGAGCTAACTATGGCTACACCTTC CASSSRSGGRANYGYTF
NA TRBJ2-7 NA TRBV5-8 TGTGCCAGCAGCCTCGTGGGGGCCCCGTCCTACGAGCAGTACTTC CASSLVGAPSYEQYF
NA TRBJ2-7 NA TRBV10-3 TGTGCCATCAGTGAGTCCGTAGAGACCTTCCGCGGGGCGGGTTCCACCTACGAGCAGTACTTC CAISESVETFRGAGSTYEQYF
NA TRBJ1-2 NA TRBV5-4 TGTGCCAGCAGCTTGGGGGGGCGTAACTATGGCTACACCTTC CASSLGGRNYGYTF
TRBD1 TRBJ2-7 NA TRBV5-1 TGCGCCAGCCGGATCGGACAGGGTCCGGAGCAGTACTTC CASRIGQGPEQYF
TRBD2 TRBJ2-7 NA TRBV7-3 TGTGCCAGCAGCTCGGGACTAGCGGGAGTTCAAGAGCAGTACTTC CASSSGLAGVQEQYF
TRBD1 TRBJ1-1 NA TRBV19 TGTGCCAGTAGTATGGACAGGGGAGCAAACACTGAAGCTTTCTTT CASSMDRGANTEAFF
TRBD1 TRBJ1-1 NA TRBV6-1 TGTGCCAGCAGTCTAAACAGGGGCAACACTGAAGCTTTCTTT CASSLNRGNTEAFF
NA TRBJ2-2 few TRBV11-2 TGTGCCAGCACCCACAGTACTTCCGGGGAGCTGTTTTTT CASTHSTSGELFF
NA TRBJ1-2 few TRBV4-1 TGCGCCAGCAGCTCAAATGGCCCCTATGGCTACACCTTC CASSSNGPYGYTF
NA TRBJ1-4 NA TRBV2 TGTGCCAGCTCCACAAACAGGCCAACTAATGAAAAACTGTTTTTT CASSTNRPTNEKLFF
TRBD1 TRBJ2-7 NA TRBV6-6 TGTGCCAGCAGCCCCGACAGGGTGGACTCCTACGAGCAGTACTTC CASSPDRVDSYEQYF
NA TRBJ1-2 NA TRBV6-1 TGTGCCAGCAGTCCCCAGACAGGTACCGGATATGGCTACACCTTC CASSPQTGTGYGYTF
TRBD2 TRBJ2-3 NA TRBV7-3 TGTGCCAGCAGCTTGGGACTAGCGGGAGGGTATACGCAGTATTTT CASSLGLAGGYTQYF
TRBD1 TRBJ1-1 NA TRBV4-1 TGCGCCAGCAGGTTAGGATTACAGGGGGAGGTTGAAGCTTTCTTT CASRLGLQGEVEAFF
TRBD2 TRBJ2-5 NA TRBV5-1 TGCGCCAGCAGCTCCTGGACTAGCGGGACACAAGAGACCCAGTACTTC CASSSWTSGTQETQYF
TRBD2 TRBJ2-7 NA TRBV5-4 TGTGCCAGCAGCCGACGACTCCAGCGGGAGACCTACGAGCAGTACTTC CASSRRLQRETYEQYF
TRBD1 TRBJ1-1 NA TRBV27 TGTGCCAGCAGTCTAGGACAGGGGAGGAACACTGAAGCTTTCTTT CASSLGQGRNTEAFF
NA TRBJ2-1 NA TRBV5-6 TGTGCCAGCAGCCCACATGACAATGAGCAGTTCTTC CASSPHDNEQFF